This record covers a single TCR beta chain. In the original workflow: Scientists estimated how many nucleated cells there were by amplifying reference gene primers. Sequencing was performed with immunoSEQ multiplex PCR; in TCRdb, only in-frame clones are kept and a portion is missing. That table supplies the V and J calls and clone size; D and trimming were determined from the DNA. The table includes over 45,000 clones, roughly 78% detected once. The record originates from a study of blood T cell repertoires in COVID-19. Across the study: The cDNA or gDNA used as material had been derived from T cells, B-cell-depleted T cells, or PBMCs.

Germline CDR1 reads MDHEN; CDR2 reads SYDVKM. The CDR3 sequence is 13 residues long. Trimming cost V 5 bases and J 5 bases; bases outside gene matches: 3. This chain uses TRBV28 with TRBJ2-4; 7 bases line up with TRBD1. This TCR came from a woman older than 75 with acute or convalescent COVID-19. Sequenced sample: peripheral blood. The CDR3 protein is CASSPTGENIQYF. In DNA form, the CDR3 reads TGTGCCAGCAGTCCAACAGGGGAAAACATTCAGTACTTC. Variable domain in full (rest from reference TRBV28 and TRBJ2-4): DVKVTQSSRYLVKRTGEKVFLECVQDMDHENMFWYRQDPGLGLRLIYFSYDVKMKEKGDIPEGYSVSREKKERFSLILESASTNQTSMYLCASSPTGENIQYFGAGTRLSVL.